Following are 6 T cell receptor beta chains from one sample sequenced in a study of T cells expressing NK-cell markers. From its re-call of the 5' RACE reads, TCRdb lists each CDR3 protein once, without DNA. Its listing shows under 600,000 distinct CDR3 sequences. The sample comprised blood T cells: a sorted CD56 or NKG2C T cell subset, CD4+ or CD8+ T cells, or bulk PBMC T cells (not recorded which). Receptors originate from a woman aged 45-65 years in good health.

This chain uses TRBV12-3 or TRBV12-4 with TRBJ1-1. The CDR3 is made up of 17 amino acids. CDR3 loop: CASSFSSLGRTNTEAFF.

The gene calls are TRBV7-3 and TRBJ2-7. Germline lookup yields CDR1 SGHTA and CDR2 FQGTGA. The CDR3 is 13 residues long. The CDR3 spells CASRLSKSYEQYF.

This chain links TRBV20-1 with TRBJ1-3. The CDR3 totals 17 residues. Germline V CDR1 and CDR2: DFQATT, SNEGSKA (reference sequence). This chain's CDR3 is CSARDVAGPNSGNTIYF.

The chain employs TRBV12-3 or TRBV12-4 and TRBJ1-1. The CDR3 totals 13 residues. The CDR3 loop reads CASRLNLNTEAFF.

This chain uses TRBV6-5 with TRBJ2-6. The CDR3 runs to 11 residues. Germline-derived CDR1 and CDR2 are MNHEY and SVGAGI. CDR3 protein: CASSYGPVLTF.

The V gene is TRBV5-1, the J gene TRBJ1-4. Germline CDR1 SGHRS, CDR2 YFSETQ. CDR3 length: 15 residues. The CDR3 protein is CASRGSLSSVEKLFF.